The 7 T cell receptor beta chains reported below all come from one sample, sequenced in a study of cytomegalovirus exposure and HLA in healthy donors. Assay used: immunoSEQ multiplex PCR; TCRdb lists only in-frame clones, some missing. The sample lists about 350,000 clones, 87% occurring once. Sequencing used PBMCs. The source is a woman under 40 in good health and CMV-seropositive.

The genes are TRBV6-5 and TRBJ2-3, with a possible D match to TRBD2 (5 bases). V was cut by 8 bases and J by 0 bases, with 12 bases left in between. Germline CDR1 reads MNHEY; CDR2 reads SVGAGI. This CDR3 has 14 amino acids. Written as DNA, the CDR3 is TGTGCCAGCGGGAGCGACCCGAGCACAGATACGCAGTATTTT. Protein: CASGSDPSTDTQYF.

V is TRBV28 and J is TRBJ2-7, with 8 bases lining up with TRBD1. The CDR3 length is 14 residues. Germline assignment: CDR1 MDHEN and CDR2 SYDVKM. V lost 3 bases and J lost 4; bases outside the gene matches: 5. The CDR3 sequence is CASSFADRAYEQYF. For the CDR3, the DNA is TGTGCCAGCAGTTTTGCGGACAGGGCTTACGAGCAGTACTTC.

The rearrangement links TRBV4-1 to TRBJ2-2; no clear D. The CDR3 totals 14 residues. The V and J ends lost 2 bases and 4 bases respectively, with 8 bases between them. Germline V CDR1 and CDR2: MGHRA, YSYEKL. CDR3 DNA sequence: TGCGCCAGCAGCCAACGTCAGAGCACCGGGGAGCTGTTTTTT. This translates into CASSQRQSTGELFF.

This sequence joins TRBV5-6 and TRBJ2-3; TRBD1 is a possible D gene (6 bases). Germline CDR1 SGHDT, CDR2 YYEEEE. Trimming removed 3 bases from V and 0 bases from J, with 8 bases in between. CDR3 length equals 14 residues. The CDR3 sequence: CASSWDTSTDTQYF. The CDR3 DNA follows: TGTGCCAGCAGCTGGGACACCAGCACAGATACGCAGTATTTT.

The chain employs TRBV25-1 and TRBJ2-1, with 13 positions matching TRBD2. From germline, CDR1 is MGHDK and CDR2 SYGVNS. There are 16 residues in the CDR3. The V and J ends lost 6 bases and 9 bases, in that order; junction bases with no gene match: 11. The CDR3 nucleotides read TGTGCCAGCAGGAAGATGGGACTAGCGGGGAGCTTTGAGCAGTTCTTC. Its protein product is CASRKMGLAGSFEQFF.

The CDR3 DNA is TGCGCCAGCAGCTTCTCGGGACAGGACACCGGGGAGCTGTTTTTT. Translating gives CASSFSGQDTGELFF. This chain links TRBV5-1 with TRBJ2-2; 8 bases line up with TRBD1. J lost 3 bases, V lost 2 bases, and 3 bases had no gene match. The CDR3 is made up of 15 amino acids. Germline CDR1 and CDR2: SGHRS and YFSETQ.

Only one count was recorded for this clone. The chain has TRBV4-1 and TRBJ1-5; D is ambiguous. Looked up from germline, CDR1 is MGHRA and CDR2 is YSYEKL. The CDR3 has 12 amino acids. V was shortened by 7 bases and J by 6 bases, with 10 bases between the two germline ends. The CDR3 coding sequence is TGCGCCAGCAACGGCCCGGGTCAGCCCCAGCATTTT. Translation gives CASNGPGQPQHF.